This T cell receptor beta chain comes out of a study of shared clonotypes between healthy human individuals (dated by TCRdb to 2019 to 2021). Some background on the complete study: A couple of women and three men aged 18 to 49 years were included in the cohort. For each donor, CD4 naive and CD4 memory were each given three plates, CD8 naive was given two plates, and CD8 memory was given one plate. The study deeply sequenced blood TCR repertoires of five healthy adults to estimate repertoire size and the extent of clonotype sharing between individuals. To increase sequencing depth and limit assay-specific biases, TCR repertoire library preparation and sequencing were carried out by different laboratories using diverse techniques. Between about 0.8 and 9 billion PBMCs per donor were obtained by leukapheresis. On the study overall, not on this receptor specifically: Higher generation probabilities were observed for clonotypes shared by all four sorted-subset donors than for non-shared clonotypes. Only blood was sampled, and tissue TCR repertoires likely differ from those in blood. Because the study included a small number of donors, the genetic and exposure-history diversity represented was limited. Even with the large sequencing depth, rarefaction of the sorted-subset datasets indicated that sequencing was incomplete. Pairwise subsampling indicated that sequencing depth was expected to affect the degree of clonotype sharing among donors. When a handful of donors were compared, the shared fraction of clonotypes was around 5.1% for naive CD4, around 3.6% for naive CD8, 2.3% for memory CD4, and around 0.4% for memory CD8. Larger estimated clonotype richness was generally found for naive subsets than for memory subsets.

A remark on this clone: This receptor's antigen is unknown. A junction boundary mismatches the germline segment, possibly from a read error.

Using the deep immunoSEQ assay, multiplex PCR amplified TCR CDR3 regions from genomic DNA. For each cell subset, the extracted genomic DNA was distributed evenly across all wells of several immunoSEQ 96-well plates, and each plate served as one replicate. For sorted subsets, roughly 200 ng genomic DNA, equal to approximately 30,000 T cell genomes, was loaded into each replicate PCR. Purified libraries were measured with a Qubit 3.0 fluorometer, size-checked on a Bioanalyzer 2100, and measured again with the KAPA Library Quantification kit. A separate single-read 150-cycle Illumina NextSeq 550 flow cell was used to sequence each immunoSEQ 96-well plate. Regarding the original processing steps: The immunoSEQ output contained only junctional sequences without quality scores, so filtering could not match that applied to full-length reads. Sequences were annotated with PyIR, a Python wrapper for IgBLAST v1.9, using IMGT germline references to assign V/J genes and CDR3. Any read was removed if the V/J assignment was weak (E-value above 1e-6), the CDR3 was missing, or the read contained stop codons, out-of-frame junctions, or ambiguous translated residues. A V3J clonotype was defined by an identical inferred V gene, J gene, and CDR3 amino acid sequence. To compute the percentage overlap between repertoires, the number of shared unique clonotypes was divided by the size of the smaller repertoire. RTK rarefaction, the Chao1 estimator, and Recon v2.1 estimates of unobserved clonotypes were used to assess repertoire richness. Generation probabilities were computed with OLGA for all TCRbeta clonotypes obtained by the gDNA method from a handful of donors. Drawn from immuneACCESS, this table holds only the in-frame rearrangements with V and J called that TCRdb kept. Clones are partly lost; checked studies trace under half to an unresolved V gene and leave the rest unexplained. V and J calls and clone size are those listed in that table; D and trimming were worked out from the DNA. For this sample the table gives some 2,400,000 clones, of which approximately 96% were detected only once. The ten top clones hold more than 0.1% of the sample.

CDR1 is given as SSHAT and CDR2 as FNYEAQ, both from the germline V gene (reference sequence). The cysteine opens and the phenylalanine closes a CDR3 of 14 amino acids. Kept here is only the CDR3 DNA, which spans 42 bases and is read in frame from base 1. The donors were healthy, HIV-negative adults who had no recently reported acute infections or vaccinations. All donors were Caucasian adults living in Nashville, Tennessee, USA. CD4+ T cells were enriched by magnetic negative selection, after which naive cells were positively selected on CD45RA and the negative fraction was taken as the memory subset. After blood collection by leukapheresis, PBMCs were isolated using Ficoll-Histopaque density gradient centrifugation and then cryopreserved in the vapor phase of liquid nitrogen. Analytical flow cytometry was used to check the purity and quantity of each magnetically sorted T cell population. Each sorted fraction had its genomic DNA isolated and then quantified by UV absorbance on a Nanodrop 2000c.

The TCR originated in a young man in good health. The sequencing input was naive CD4+ T cells sorted from blood. The sample's cell subset or site label, decoded: CD45RA+ positively selected. Recombination joined TRBV7-7 with TRBJ2-2; the D gene is possibly TRBD1 or TRBD2, each agreeing over 5 bases. DNA sequence: TGTGCTAGCAGCTCGAGAGAGGGGACCGGGGAGCTGTTTTTT. Its amino acids are CASSSREGTGELFF.